This section outlines one T cell receptor beta chain sequence together with its context. Its specificity is unknown. Possible read error: a much larger clone is one base away. TCRdb reprocessed the reads via MiXCR and lists one record per CDR3 protein. The sample records about 300,000 distinct CDR3 sequences, roughly a tenth being singletons. This sample was taken from a study of T cell repertoires in cytomegalovirus infection. Across the study: In public TCR beta signatures, there were indications of both CMV infection and matching HLA type. General study findings and limits: Identification of carriers of CMV plus the relevant HLA was performed using cumulative public TCR beta family frequency. In two of eight donors, the top clonotype was HLA-C-restricted CMV-specific.

CDR1 is MNHEY, CDR2 SVGEGT, per germline. The CDR3 runs to 15 residues. Trimming removed 2 bases at V and 5 bases at J, with 15 bases between. The sequenced sample consisted of PBMCs. The chain recombines TRBV6-2 or TRBV6-3 with TRBJ2-5; D may be TRBD1 (6 bases). The TCR was taken from a human donor in good health (CMV status not recorded). Some clones in this sample may be carry-over from other donors' samples. The CDR3 DNA follows: TGTGCCAGCAGTTACGTCTGGGGGCGTCAGGAGACCCAGTACTTC. It codes for CASSYVWGRQETQYF.